This entry lists 8 T cell receptor beta chains sequenced from one sample in a study of cytomegalovirus exposure and HLA in healthy donors. PCR was performed using 60 Vbeta and 13 Jbeta primers. Some clones are missing from TCRdb's copy, which holds only in-frame ones; the method was immunoSEQ multiplex PCR. The sample holds some 87,000 clones; under 85% are singletons and the top ten take roughly 6.6%. Material for sequencing was PBMCs. The origin of the receptors is a man aged 45-65 years in good health and CMV-seropositive.

The chain combines TRBV5-4 with TRBJ1-1; D gene uncertain. CDR1 and CDR2 from the germline V gene are SGHNT and YYREEE (reference sequence). The CDR3 is 13 residues long. Trimming shortened V by 0 bases and J by 1 base, and 4 bases separated the two germline ends. The CDR3 region is CASSLGENTEAFF. The CDR3 coding sequence is TGTGCCAGCAGCTTGGGAGAGAACACTGAAGCTTTCTTT.

The chain joins TRBV12-2 to TRBJ1-1; the table's D call, TRBD1, was not checked against the DNA. TRBV12-2 is flagged as a pseudogene. There are 14 residues in the CDR3. CDR3 DNA sequence: TGTGCAAGTCGCTTAGACGACAGGAACACTGAAGCTTTCTTT. Protein product: CASRLDDRNTEAFF.

The chain couples TRBV7-7 to TRBJ2-5; possible D gene TRBD1, 5 bases. Trimming took 4 bases from V and 1 from J, leaving 13 bases between them. CDR1 is SSHAT, CDR2 FNYEAQ, per germline (reference sequence). The CDR3 consists of 15 residues. The CDR3 here is CASSSSRTPQETQYF. The DNA for the CDR3 is TGTGCCAGCAGCTCCTCCAGGACACCCCAAGAGACCCAGTACTTC. The full variable domain, in which reference TRBV7-7 and TRBJ2-5 provide the parts outside the CDR3, is GAGVSQSPRYKVTKRGQDVTLRCDPISSHATLYWYQQALGQGPEFLTYFNYEAQPDKSGLPSDRFSAERPEGSISTLTIQRTEQRDSAMYRCASSSSRTPQETQYFGPGTRLLVL.

The rearrangement uses TRBV7-2 and TRBJ1-6, with 12 bases matching TRBD1. This CDR3 has 18 amino acids. J was trimmed by 6 bases and V by 5 bases; bases with no gene match: 11. Germline CDR1 reads SGHTA; CDR2 reads FQGNSA. CDR3 sequence reads: CASSQSPGTGGFNSPLHF. The CDR3 region has the DNA TGTGCCAGCAGCCAAAGCCCCGGGACAGGGGGCTTTAATTCACCCCTCCACTTT.

The V call is TRBV5-1, the J call TRBJ2-5; D unclear. Per the germline V gene, CDR1 is SGHRS and CDR2 is YFSETQ. V shed 0 bases and J shed 3 bases, with 9 bases lying between them. The CDR3 is 14 amino acids. The DNA of the CDR3 is TGCGCCAGCAGCTTGGCCTCACGAGAAGAGACCCAGTACTTC. Its translation: CASSLASREETQYF.

V usage is TRBV7-9 and J usage is TRBJ2-3; possibly TRBD1 for D (6 bases). V gave up 4 bases and J gave up 1 base, with 18 bases separating them. This CDR3 spans 17 amino acids. CDR1 SEHNR and CDR2 FQNEAQ come from the germline V gene (reference sequence). For the CDR3, the DNA is TGTGCCAGCAGCTCTACTCCGGGACAAACCCGCACAGATACGCAGTATTTT. This encodes CASSSTPGQTRTDTQYF. Drawing the rest from reference TRBV7-9 and TRBJ2-3, the complete variable domain is DTGVSQNPRHKITKRGQNVTFRCDPISEHNRLYWYRQTLGQGPEFLTYFQNEAQLEKSRLLSDRFSAERPKGSFSTLEIQRTEQGDSAMYLCASSSTPGQTRTDTQYFGPGTRLTVL.

The V and J genes are TRBV7-9 and TRBJ2-7, with 7 bases that match TRBD2. This CDR3 has 13 amino acids. CDR1 SEHNR and CDR2 FQNEAQ come from the germline V gene (reference sequence). V dropped 4 bases and J dropped 3; count of bases not matched to a gene: 3. The CDR3 sequence: CASSWGGYYEQYF. CDR3 nucleotides: TGTGCCAGCAGCTGGGGGGGGTACTACGAGCAGTACTTC.

The chain carries TRBV9 and TRBJ1-6; D unresolved. The V gene's germline CDR1 is SGDLS and CDR2 YYNGEE. The CDR3 runs 13 residues. V lost 4 bases and J lost 5, with 7 bases in between. CDR3 protein: CASSQMDNSPLHF. As DNA, the CDR3 is TGTGCCAGCAGCCAGATGGATAATTCACCCCTCCACTTT. Drawing the rest from reference TRBV9 and TRBJ1-6, the complete variable domain is DSGVTQTPKHLITATGQRVTLRCSPRSGDLSVYWYQQSLDQGLQFLIQYYNGEERAKGNILERFSAQQFPDLHSELNLSSLELGDSALYFCASSQMDNSPLHFGNGTRLTVT.